The clone carrying this T cell receptor beta chain occurred once. V shed 6 bases, J shed 6 bases, and the junction held 6 bases outside the gene matches. Germline V gene sequence: CDR1 MNHEY, CDR2 SVGAGI. This CDR3 contains 15 residues. Assay: immunoSEQ multiplex PCR; the TCRdb copy retains only in-frame clones and omits some. The sample holds around 150,000 clones, about 88% seen once. The data are from a study of cytotoxic CD8 clonotypes in ibrutinib-treated CLL. The specimen was PBMCs, collected at disease progression, from a patient treated with ibrutinib. The V call is TRBV6-5, the J call TRBJ2-1, with 12 nucleotides matching TRBD2. The sequence was obtained from a human donor with chronic lymphocytic leukemia. The CDR3 region has the DNA TGTGCCAGCAGATGGCTAGCGGGAGGGTTCAATGAGCAGTTCTTC. This sequence encodes CASRWLAGGFNEQFF.